The clone carrying this TCR beta chain showed up just a few times. Its antigen is currently unknown. Per germline, CDR1 MGHDK and CDR2 SYGVNS. The CDR3 consists of 16 residues. V was clipped by 0 bases and J by 5 bases, with 16 bases between them. Amplified TCR beta CDR3 regions came from RNA transcripts. Carried out on the TCR CDR3, a first-round RT-PCR used the HTBI primer set. TCRdb re-analysed the multiplex PCR reads in MiXCR, keeping a single row per CDR3 protein. The table shows about 400,000 distinct CDR3 sequences, with about 15% occurring only once. The data originate from a study of T cells in Graves' hyperthyroidism and ophthalmopathy. Study-wide findings and caveats: A model built on 13 V-J features separated ophthalmopathy from stable hyperthyroidism.

The sequence derives from a woman in her 30s with Graves' hyperthyroidism. This chain joins TRBV25-1 and TRBJ2-5; tentatively, D is TRBD2 (6 bases). The sequenced material came from blood. The chain's CDR3 is CASSEYLEGWGETQYF. CDR3 DNA sequence: TGTGCCAGCAGTGAATATCTGGAGGGGTGGGGGGAGACCCAGTACTTC.